The 26 T cell receptor beta chains given below trace back to one sample, sequenced in a study of metastatic and nonmetastatic thyroid tumors (dated by TCRdb to about 2020). Library preparation was by PCR. Sequencing took place on an Illumina HiSeq 4000. TCRdb took the public reads, trimmed them with fastp at Q25, ran MiXCR for clone calling and kept in-frame beta chains. For this sample the table gives approximately 82,000 clones, of which under 15% were detected only once. Around 8.8% of the sample rests with the top ten. No treatment had been received by any patient before thyroid surgery. Sequenced input: tumor tissue. These receptors came from a female donor with papillary thyroid cancer or a benign thyroid nodule (not recorded which). Some clones in this sample may be carry-over from other donors' samples.

This clone was seen repeatedly, ten times or more. The gene calls are TRBV6-1 and TRBJ2-7; D perhaps matches TRBD2 (6 bases). The CDR3 sequence is 15 residues long. The germline V gene has CDR1 MNHNS and CDR2 SASEGT. The V end was cut by 0 bases, the J end by 3 bases, with 12 bases between. Here the CDR3 DNA reads TGTGCCAGCAGTGAAGCAACTAGCCAGAACTACGAGCAGTACTTC. It is translated as CASSEATSQNYEQYF.

Note on this clone: This sequence may be a read error, since a much larger clone differs from it by one base. Other DNA sequences in this sample translate to the same CDR3. The rearrangement links TRBV10-3 to TRBJ1-2; D remains ambiguous. CDR1 ENHRY and CDR2 SYGVKD come from the germline V gene. The length of the CDR3 is 15 residues. CDR3 sequence: CAISEKVIENYGYTF. CDR3 sequence (DNA): TGTGCCATCAGTGAGAAGGTGATTGAGAACTATGGCTACACATTC.

J is TRBJ2-7 and V is TRBV2; a possible D gene is TRBD1 (5 bases). V gave up 11 bases and J gave up 2 bases, with 25 bases separating them. This CDR3 contains 16 residues. CDR1 and CDR2 (germline): SNHLY, FYNNEI. The CDR3 nucleotides are TGTGCCGTAAGGTTAGGGGCCTCGGAAATTACCTACGAGCAGTACTTC. This sequence encodes CAVRLGASEITYEQYF.

This clone was detected many times. The rearrangement joins TRBV19 to TRBJ1-2; no clear D. The germline V gene encodes CDR1 LNHDA and CDR2 SQIVND (reference sequence). V lost 7 bases, J lost 2 bases, and 17 bases lay in between. This CDR3 contains 15 residues. CDR3 DNA sequence: TGTGCCAGTACCCAAAGTTGGGTTGGGAACTATGGCTACACCTTC. It yields the protein CASTQSWVGNYGYTF.

This clone was recorded many times. The V gene is TRBV6-1, the J gene TRBJ1-4; D gene unclear. The CDR3 is 13 residues long. The V and J ends lost 7 bases and 8 bases respectively, with 14 bases between them. Germline loops: CDR1 MNHNS, CDR2 SASEGT. CDR3 nucleotides: TGTGCCAGCACGCGTCCCGAAAGGGAAAAACTGTTTTTT. Translating it yields CASTRPEREKLFF.

This clone was picked up a small number of times. Since a much larger clone is just one base distant, this may be a read error. This sample also contains other DNA sequences that code for the same CDR3. V and J are TRBV10-1 and TRBJ1-5; possible D gene TRBD1, 5 bases. Trimming stripped 4 bases from V and 2 bases from J, with 6 bases between. Germline V gene data show CDR1 as WNHNN and CDR2 as SYGVQD (reference sequence). The CDR3 spans 13 residues. The CDR3 coding sequence is TGCGCCAGCAGTGCGGGGGGCAATCAGCCCCAGCATTTT. Its protein product is CASSAGGNQPQHF.

In this sample, this clone turned up a few times. The CDR3 sequence is CASSALGEGNGYTF. The CDR3 DNA follows: TGTGCCAGTAGTGCCCTCGGGGAGGGGAATGGCTACACCTTC. The rearrangement links TRBV19 to TRBJ1-2, with D tentatively TRBD1 (5 bases). Germline lookup yields CDR1 LNHDA and CDR2 SQIVND (reference sequence). The V gene lost 5 bases and the J gene lost 6 bases, with 16 bases spanning the gap. The CDR3 sequence is 14 residues long.

This clone has at least ten counts. This chain uses TRBV30 with TRBJ2-5, with unresolved D. This CDR3 comprises 13 residues. CDR1 and CDR2 (germline): GTSNPN, SVGIG (reference sequence). Trimming left V 2 bases short and J 3 bases short, with 10 bases between. In nucleotides, the CDR3 is TGTGCCTGGAGTCACAATCCGAAAGAGACCCAGTACTTC. Translated: CAWSHNPKETQYF.

A word on this clone: A much more abundant neighbour one base away suggests this may be a read error. The same CDR3 can be traced to other DNA sequences in this sample. The rearrangement joins TRBV20-1 to TRBJ2-5, with 9 positions matching TRBD1. V shed 1 base and J 11 bases; nucleotides not matched to a gene: 5. CDR3 length: 12 amino acids. CDR1 DFQATT and CDR2 SNEGSKA come from the germline V gene (reference sequence). The CDR3 DNA reads TGCAGTGCTAGAGGACAGGGGGAGGCACAGTACTTC. As protein: CSARGQGEAQYF.

This clone was seen at least ten times. The chain couples TRBV9 to TRBJ2-1, with 14 bases that match TRBD2. The CDR3 has 16 residues. Germline CDR1 and CDR2: SGDLS and YYNGEE. Unmatched junction bases numbered 6, after V lost 2 bases and J lost 8 bases. In DNA, the CDR3 is TGTGCCAGCAGCGTGACTAGCGGGAGGGCCGGGGATGAGCAGTTCTTC. Encoded protein: CASSVTSGRAGDEQFF.

In this sample, this clone turned up many times. This chain links TRBV18 with TRBJ2-7; D unresolved. This CDR3 is 12 amino acids long. V was shortened by 3 bases and J by 5 bases, with 8 bases between the two germline ends. Germline V gene data show CDR1 as KGHSH and CDR2 as LQKENI. CDR3 protein: CASSPTRDEQYF. The DNA for the CDR3 is TGTGCCAGCTCACCTACTCGAGACGAGCAGTACTTC.

This clone appeared many times. The chain links TRBV5-1 to TRBJ2-1, with TRBD1 matching over 10 bases. There are 15 residues in the CDR3. The germline CDR1 and CDR2 sequences are SGHRS and YFSETQ. Trimming removed 4 bases from V and 2 bases from J; junction bases left unmatched: 3. The CDR3 DNA is TGCGCCAGCAGCCTAGGACAGGGGGCCTACAATGAGCAGTTCTTC. Protein: CASSLGQGAYNEQFF.

This clone showed up many times. This chain links TRBV7-2 with TRBJ1-2; D gene uncertain. V was trimmed by 2 bases and J by 1 base, leaving 5 bases between them. The CDR3 loop spans 13 amino acids. CDR1 is SGHTA, CDR2 FQGNSA, per germline. CDR3 region: CASSLLGNYGYTF. The CDR3 coding sequence is TGTGCCAGCAGCTTACTGGGTAACTATGGCTACACCTTC. Full variable domain (outside the CDR3, taken from reference TRBV7-2 and TRBJ1-2): GAGVSQSPSNKVTEKGKDVELRCDPISGHTALYWYRQSLGQGLEFLIYFQGNSAPDKSGLPSDRFSAERTGGSVSTLTIQRTQQEDSAVYLCASSLLGNYGYTFGSGTRLTVV.

The sample holds many counts of this clone. The chain is built from TRBV27 and TRBJ2-7; D tentatively reads TRBD1 or TRBD2 (5 bases each). In germline, CDR1 is MNHEY, CDR2 SMNVEV (reference sequence). The CDR3 totals 18 residues. The V end was cut by 5 bases, the J end by 3 bases, with 26 bases between. The CDR3 DNA follows: TGTGCCAGCAGTAAGTCCCGGGGCATATTGAAGGGGAGCTACGAGCAGTACTTC. Amino acid sequence: CASSKSRGILKGSYEQYF.

The table lists this clone with many counts. V usage is TRBV2 and J usage is TRBJ2-7; a weak D match, TRBD1 (5 bases). Per germline, CDR1 SNHLY and CDR2 FYNNEI. CDR3 length: 12 amino acids. V was pared by 6 bases and J by 4 bases, with 10 bases between. The CDR3 spells CASSPYRYEQYF. The CDR3, as DNA: TGTGCCAGCAGCCCGTACAGGTACGAGCAGTACTTC.

This clone was counted at least ten times. The V and J genes are TRBV20-1 and TRBJ2-7; a possible D gene is TRBD1 (6 bases). This CDR3 is 14 amino acids long. The V and J ends lost 3 bases and 6 bases respectively, with 18 bases between them. CDR1 and CDR2 from the germline V gene are DFQATT and SNEGSKA (reference sequence). The CDR3 DNA follows: TGCAGTGCTAGTGGCTCCGGGACATCGGGCGAGCAGTACTTC. Its protein is CSASGSGTSGEQYF.

This clone was seen many times. The chain links TRBV27 to TRBJ2-1, with 11 bases aligning to TRBD2. The CDR3 has 17 residues. CDR1 MNHEY and CDR2 SMNVEV come from the germline V gene (reference sequence). V lost 3 bases to trimming and J lost 7 bases; unmatched junction nucleotides: 11. Written as DNA, the CDR3 is TGTGCCAGCAGTTTCGCCCCCTTAGCGGGAGGGCCGAATGAGCAGTTCTTC. It specifies CASSFAPLAGGPNEQFF.

This clone was detected a few times. A read error may explain this, as a much larger clone is one base away. The chain couples TRBV20-1 to TRBJ1-5, with a tentative D call TRBD1 (5 bases). Germline CDR1 DFQATT, CDR2 SNEGSKA (reference sequence). Deletions cut 5 bases from V and 0 bases from J, with 11 bases between. CDR3 length: 14 residues. DNA of the CDR3: TGCAGTGCTGGGTACCAGGGTAGCAATCAGCCCCAGCATTTT. Its translation is CSAGYQGSNQPQHF.

This sequence joins TRBV5-6 and TRBJ2-7; 12 bases fit TRBD2. The CDR3 is made up of 17 amino acids. Germline lookup yields CDR1 SGHDT and CDR2 YYEEEE. V was clipped by 4 bases and J by 2 bases; unmatched bases: 10. In nucleotides, the CDR3 is TGTGCCAGCAGCCCCTTAATACTAGCGGGAGGTCCCTACGAGCAGTACTTC. Its protein product is CASSPLILAGGPYEQYF.

The table lists this clone with many counts. V and J are TRBV2 and TRBJ2-3; TRBD1 or TRBD2 may be the D gene (5 bases each). The germline V gene has CDR1 SNHLY and CDR2 FYNNEI. The V end was cut by 4 bases, the J end by 4 bases, with 9 bases between. The CDR3 is 13 residues long. CDR3 residues: CASSGDGADTQYF. CDR3 in DNA: TGTGCCAGCAGTGGGGACGGGGCAGATACGCAGTATTTT. Supplemented by reference TRBV2 and TRBJ2-3, the full variable domain reads EPEVTQTPSHQVTQMGQEVILRCVPISNHLYFYWYRQILGQKVEFLVSFYNNEISEKSEIFDDQFSVERPDGSNFTLKIRSTKLEDSAMYFCASSGDGADTQYFGPGTRLTVL.

This clone was detected many times. V gene TRBV5-1 combines with J gene TRBJ1-6; D is uncertain. Trimming pared 0 bases from V and 8 bases from J, leaving 15 bases between. This CDR3 is 16 amino acids long. The germline gives CDR1 SGHRS, CDR2 YFSETQ. The CDR3 DNA sequence: TGCGCCAGCAGCTTGGTGGCCCCCACGGGGTATTCACCCCTCCACTTT. It translates to CASSLVAPTGYSPLHF.

This clone was recorded many times. One end of the junction is discordant with germline, which a read error may explain. The chain joins TRBV6-1 to TRBJ2-1; D not certain. Germline CDR1 is MNHNS and CDR2 is SASEGT. The CDR3 runs to 14 residues. This chain's CDR3 is CAGSPPGLYNEQFF. The CDR3 coding sequence is TGTGCCGGCAGTCCCCCCGGCTTATACAATGAGCAGTTCTTC.

As for this clone: A much larger clone sits a single nucleotide away, making a read error possible. The rearrangement joins TRBV6-1 to TRBJ2-7, with D perhaps TRBD2 (6 bases). Per germline, CDR1 MNHNS and CDR2 SASEGT. Trimming removed 5 bases at V and 3 bases at J, with 14 bases between. This CDR3 is 14 amino acids long. The CDR3 DNA reads TGTGCCAGCAGTCTCGTAGGGGAGGTCTACGAGCAGTACTTC. Translating it yields CASSLVGEVYEQYF.

In this sample, this clone turned up many times. J is TRBJ2-3 and V is TRBV28; TRBD2 matches at 11 bases. Trimming at V came to 7 bases and at J to 7 bases, leaving 13 bases not matched to a gene. Germline V gene data show CDR1 as MDHEN and CDR2 as SYDVKM. This CDR3 has 16 residues. CDR3 bases: TGTGCCAGCACCAGGGTTAGCGGGAGGGCCGCGAATACGCAGTATTTT. It specifies CASTRVSGRAANTQYF.

Points on this clone: One junction end disagrees with the germline gene, perhaps due to a read error. The chain couples TRBV5-4 to TRBJ2-7; TRBD1 is a possible D gene (5 bases). This CDR3 is 13 amino acids long. The germline V gene encodes CDR1 SGHNT and CDR2 YYREEE (reference sequence). CDR3 in amino acids: CASSLAGCYDQYF. CDR3 in DNA: TGTGCCAGCAGCTTGGCAGGGTGCTACGATCAGTACTTC.

Note on this clone: One base away lies a much larger clone, so this may be a sequencing read error. The chain combines TRBV15 with TRBJ1-1, with TRBD1 as a possible D gene (5 bases). The CDR3 contains 16 residues. Germline CDR1 and CDR2: LNHNV and YYDKDF (reference sequence). Trimming removed 0 bases from V and 4 bases from J, with 15 bases in between. The CDR3 region is CATSREWVLRGTEAFF. CDR3 in DNA: TGTGCCACCAGCAGAGAGTGGGTATTAAGGGGCACTGAAGCTTTCTTT.